This record looks at one T cell receptor beta chain sequence and its context. This specimen belongs to a study of T-cell reconstitution after alpha-beta-depleted transplantation in children. V was trimmed by 0 bases and J by 1 base, leaving 10 bases between them. Germline assignment: CDR1 SGHDT and CDR2 YYEEEE. The CDR3 extends over 15 amino acids. During its preparation, the TCRbeta library received unique molecular identifiers. TCRdb called the PCR reads again in MiXCR, with one record for every CDR3 protein. The profile shows 250,000 to 300,000 distinct CDR3 sequences, 9.9% of them singletons. Source: PBMCs from the stem cell graft donor, taken from the stem cell graft. This sequence joins TRBV5-6 and TRBJ1-1; TRBD1 is a possible D gene (6 bases). The receptor was isolated from a human donor who donated a stem cell graft to a child with SCID. The CDR3: CASSLGGGENTEAFF. DNA for the CDR3: TGTGCCAGCAGCTTGGGGGGGGGCGAGAACACTGAAGCTTTCTTT. Complete variable domain (other parts from reference TRBV5-6 and TRBJ1-1): DAGVTQSPTHLIKTRGQQVTLRCSPKSGHDTVSWYQQALGQGPQFIFQYYEEEERQRGNFPDRFSGHQFPNYSSELNVNALLLGDSALYLCASSLGGGENTEAFFGQGTRLTVV.